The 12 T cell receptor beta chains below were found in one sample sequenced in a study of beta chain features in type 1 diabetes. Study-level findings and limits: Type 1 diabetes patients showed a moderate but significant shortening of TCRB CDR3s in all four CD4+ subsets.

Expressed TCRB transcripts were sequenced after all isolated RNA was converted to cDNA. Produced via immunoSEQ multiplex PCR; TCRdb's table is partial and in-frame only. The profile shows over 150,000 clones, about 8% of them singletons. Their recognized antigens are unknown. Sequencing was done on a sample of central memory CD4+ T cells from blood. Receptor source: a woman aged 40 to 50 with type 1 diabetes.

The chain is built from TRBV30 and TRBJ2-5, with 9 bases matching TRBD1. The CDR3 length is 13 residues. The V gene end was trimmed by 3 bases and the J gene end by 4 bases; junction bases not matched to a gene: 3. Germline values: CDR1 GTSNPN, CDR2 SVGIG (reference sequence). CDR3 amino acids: CAWRGTGPETQYF. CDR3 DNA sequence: TGTGCCTGGAGGGGGACAGGGCCAGAGACCCAGTACTTC.

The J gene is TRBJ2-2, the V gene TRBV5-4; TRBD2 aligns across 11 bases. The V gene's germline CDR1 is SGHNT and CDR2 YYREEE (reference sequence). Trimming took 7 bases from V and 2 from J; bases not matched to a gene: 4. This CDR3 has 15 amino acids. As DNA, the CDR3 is TGTGCCAGCCAAACTAGCGGGGGAAACACCGGGGAGCTGTTTTTT. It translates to CASQTSGGNTGELFF.

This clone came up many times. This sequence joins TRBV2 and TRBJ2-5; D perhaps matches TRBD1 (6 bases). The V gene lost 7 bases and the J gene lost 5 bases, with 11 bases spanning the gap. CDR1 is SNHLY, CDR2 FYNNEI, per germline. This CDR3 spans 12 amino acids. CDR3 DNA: TGTGCCAGCACCCTGAGGGGGGAGACCCAGTACTTC. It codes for CASTLRGETQYF.

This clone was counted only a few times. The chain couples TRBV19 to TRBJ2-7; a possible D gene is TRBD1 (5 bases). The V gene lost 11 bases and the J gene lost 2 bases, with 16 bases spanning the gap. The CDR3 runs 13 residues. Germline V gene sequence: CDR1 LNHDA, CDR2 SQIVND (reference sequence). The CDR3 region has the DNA TGTGCCGCAGCAAAGGACACCACCTACGAGCAGTACTTC. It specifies CAAAKDTTYEQYF.

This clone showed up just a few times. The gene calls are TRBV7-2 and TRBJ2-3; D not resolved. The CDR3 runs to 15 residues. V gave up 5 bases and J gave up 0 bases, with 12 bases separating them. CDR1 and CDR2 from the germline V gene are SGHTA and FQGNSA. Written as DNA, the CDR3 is TGTGCCAGCAGCCGACTGGGTGCTAGCACAGATACGCAGTATTTT. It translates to CASSRLGASTDTQYF.

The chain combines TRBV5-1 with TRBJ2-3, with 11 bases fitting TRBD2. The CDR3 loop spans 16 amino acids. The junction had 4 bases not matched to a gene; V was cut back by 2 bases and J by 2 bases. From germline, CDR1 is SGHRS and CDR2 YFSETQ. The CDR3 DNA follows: TGCGCCAGCAGCTTACTAGCGGGGGACGTCACAGATACGCAGTATTTT. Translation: CASSLLAGDVTDTQYF.

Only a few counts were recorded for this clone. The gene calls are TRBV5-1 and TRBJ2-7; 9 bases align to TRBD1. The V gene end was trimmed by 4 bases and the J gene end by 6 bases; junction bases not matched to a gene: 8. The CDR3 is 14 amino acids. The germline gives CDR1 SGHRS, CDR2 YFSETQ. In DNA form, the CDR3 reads TGCGCCAGCAGCCTCCGGGACAGGGATATCGAGCAGTACTTC. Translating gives CASSLRDRDIEQYF.

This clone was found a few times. CDR3 region: CASSLSEKARSEQYF. The CDR3 region has the DNA TGTGCCAGCAGTTTATCGGAGAAAGCTAGGTCCGAGCAGTACTTC. The gene calls are TRBV27 and TRBJ2-7; D is unclear. Trimming left V 0 bases short and J 6 bases short, with 15 bases between. CDR3 length: 15 residues. Germline CDR1 is MNHEY and CDR2 is SMNVEV (reference sequence).

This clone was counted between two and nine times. CDR3 protein: CASSSHYSGNTIYF. In nucleotides, the CDR3 is TGTGCCAGCAGCTCTCACTACTCTGGAAACACCATATATTTT. The J gene is TRBJ1-3, the V gene TRBV7-2, with D unresolved. Trimming took off 4 bases at V and 0 bases at J, with 7 bases between the two ends. CDR3 length: 14 amino acids. Germline V gene sequence: CDR1 SGHTA, CDR2 FQGNSA.

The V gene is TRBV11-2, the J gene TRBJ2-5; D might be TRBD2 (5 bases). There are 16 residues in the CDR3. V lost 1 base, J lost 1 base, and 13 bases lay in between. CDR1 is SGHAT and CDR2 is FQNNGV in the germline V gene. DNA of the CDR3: TGTGCCAGCAGCTTAGGAGGACTGAACGGCCAAGAGACCCAGTACTTC. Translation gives CASSLGGLNGQETQYF.

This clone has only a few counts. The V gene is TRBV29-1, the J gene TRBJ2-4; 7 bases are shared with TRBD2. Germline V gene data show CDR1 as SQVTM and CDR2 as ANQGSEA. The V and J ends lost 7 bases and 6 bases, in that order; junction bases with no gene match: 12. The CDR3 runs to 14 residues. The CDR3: CSAGLGGEGNIQYF. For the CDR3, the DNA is TGCAGCGCGGGCCTTGGGGGGGAGGGAAACATTCAGTACTTC. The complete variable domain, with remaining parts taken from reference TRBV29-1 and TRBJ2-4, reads SAVISQKPSRDICQRGTSLTIQCQVDSQVTMMFWYRQQPGQSLTLIATANQGSEATYESGFVIDKFPISRPNLTFSTLTVSNMSPEDSSIYLCSAGLGGEGNIQYFGAGTRLSVL.

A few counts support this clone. Written as DNA, the CDR3 is TGTGCCAGCAGCTTAGGAGAGGCTTGGGAGACCCAGTACTTC. Translated, it gives CASSLGEAWETQYF. V and J are TRBV7-2 and TRBJ2-5; no firm D call. This CDR3 has 14 amino acids. Germline V lookup: CDR1 SGHTA, CDR2 FQGNSA. Trimming cost V 1 base and J 5 bases, with 11 bases left between them. Based on the CDR3 plus reference TRBV7-2 and TRBJ2-5, the full variable domain is GAGVSQSPSNKVTEKGKDVELRCDPISGHTALYWYRQSLGQGLEFLIYFQGNSAPDKSGLPSDRFSAERTGGSVSTLTIQRTQQEDSAVYLCASSLGEAWETQYFGPGTRLLVL.